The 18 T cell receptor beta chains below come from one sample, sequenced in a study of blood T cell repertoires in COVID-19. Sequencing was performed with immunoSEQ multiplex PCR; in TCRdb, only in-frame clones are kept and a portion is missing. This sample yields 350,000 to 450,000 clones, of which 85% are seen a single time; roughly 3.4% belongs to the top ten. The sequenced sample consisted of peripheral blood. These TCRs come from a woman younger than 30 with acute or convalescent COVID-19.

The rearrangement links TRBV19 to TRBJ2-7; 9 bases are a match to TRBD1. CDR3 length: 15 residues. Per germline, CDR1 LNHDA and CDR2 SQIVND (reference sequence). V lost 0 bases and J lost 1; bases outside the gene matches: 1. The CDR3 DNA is TGTGCCAGTAGTATAGAGGACAGGGGATCCTACGAGCAGTACTTC. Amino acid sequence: CASSIEDRGSYEQYF. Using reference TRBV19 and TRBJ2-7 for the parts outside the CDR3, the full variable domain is DGGITQSPKYLFRKEGQNVTLSCEQNLNHDAMYWYRQDPGQGLRLIYYSQIVNDFQKGDIAEGYSVSREKKESFPLTVTSAQKNPTAFYLCASSIEDRGSYEQYFGPGTRLTVT.

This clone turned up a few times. The CDR3 reads CASSLDRGTNEKLFF. In DNA, the CDR3 is TGTGCCAGCAGCTTAGACAGGGGAACTAATGAAAAACTGTTTTTT. The genes are TRBV7-9 and TRBJ1-4; the match to TRBD1 covers 7 bases. The ends lost 1 base at V and 1 base at J; junction bases unmatched: 0. In germline, CDR1 is SEHNR, CDR2 FQNEAQ (reference sequence). The CDR3 contains 15 residues.

The CDR3 bases are TGTGCCAGCTCACCACAGGGGTCTAATGAAAAACTGTTTTTT. The encoded protein is CASSPQGSNEKLFF. This chain links TRBV18 with TRBJ1-4, with D possibly TRBD1 on 5 matching bases. The CDR3 is 14 amino acids. V was clipped by 1 base and J by 3 bases, with 6 bases between them. Looked up from germline, CDR1 is KGHSH and CDR2 is LQKENI.

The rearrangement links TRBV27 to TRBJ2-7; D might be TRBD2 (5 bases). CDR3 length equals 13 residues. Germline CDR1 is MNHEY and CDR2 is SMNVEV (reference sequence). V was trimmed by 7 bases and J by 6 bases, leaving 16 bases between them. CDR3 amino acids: CASTQVGGAEQYF. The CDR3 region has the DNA TGTGCCAGCACCCAAGTCGGAGGCGCCGAGCAGTACTTC.

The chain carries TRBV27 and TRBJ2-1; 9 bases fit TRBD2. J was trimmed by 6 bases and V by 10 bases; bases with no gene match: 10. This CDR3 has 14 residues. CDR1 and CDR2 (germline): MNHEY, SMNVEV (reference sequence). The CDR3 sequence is CATTGGGGANEQFF. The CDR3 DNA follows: TGTGCCACCACGGGGGGCGGGGGGGCCAATGAGCAGTTCTTC.

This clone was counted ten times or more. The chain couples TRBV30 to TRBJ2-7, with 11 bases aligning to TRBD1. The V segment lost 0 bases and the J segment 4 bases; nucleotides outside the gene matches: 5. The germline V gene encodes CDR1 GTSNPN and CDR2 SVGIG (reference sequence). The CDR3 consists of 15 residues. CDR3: CAWSVRDRGVYEQYF. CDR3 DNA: TGTGCCTGGAGTGTACGGGACAGGGGGGTTTACGAGCAGTACTTC.

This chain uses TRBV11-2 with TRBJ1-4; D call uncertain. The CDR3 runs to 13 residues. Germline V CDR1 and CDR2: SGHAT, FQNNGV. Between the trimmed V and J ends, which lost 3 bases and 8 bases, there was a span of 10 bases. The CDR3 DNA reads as TGTGCCAGCAGCTTGGCGGTTTCGGAAAAACTGTTTTTT. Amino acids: CASSLAVSEKLFF.

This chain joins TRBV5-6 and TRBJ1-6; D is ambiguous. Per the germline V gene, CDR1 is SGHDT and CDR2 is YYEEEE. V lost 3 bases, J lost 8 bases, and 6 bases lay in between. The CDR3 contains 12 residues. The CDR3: CASSSSYSPLHF. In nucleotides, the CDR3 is TGTGCCAGCAGCTCGAGTTATTCACCCCTCCACTTT.

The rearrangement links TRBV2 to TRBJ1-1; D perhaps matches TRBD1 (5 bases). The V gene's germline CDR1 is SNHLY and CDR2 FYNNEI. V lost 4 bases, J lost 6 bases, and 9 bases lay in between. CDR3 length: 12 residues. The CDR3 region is CASSVDSPEAFF. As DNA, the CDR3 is TGTGCCAGCAGTGTTGACAGTCCTGAAGCTTTCTTT.

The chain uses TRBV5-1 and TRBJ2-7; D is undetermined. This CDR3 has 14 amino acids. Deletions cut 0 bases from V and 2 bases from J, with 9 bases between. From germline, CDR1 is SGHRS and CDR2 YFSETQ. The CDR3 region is CASSLVATTYEQYF. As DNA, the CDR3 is TGCGCCAGCAGCTTGGTAGCTACGACCTACGAGCAGTACTTC.

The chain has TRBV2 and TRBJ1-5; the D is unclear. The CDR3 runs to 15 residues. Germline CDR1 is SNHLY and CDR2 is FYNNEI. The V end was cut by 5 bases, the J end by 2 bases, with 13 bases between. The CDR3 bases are TGTGCCAGCAGTTTTGACGGCGGGGGCAATCAGCCCCAGCATTTT. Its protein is CASSFDGGGNQPQHF.

This CDR3 is CASSQEGAGDIYNSPLHF. CDR3 in DNA: TGTGCCAGCAGCCAAGAAGGGGCAGGGGATATCTATAATTCACCCCTCCACTTT. The chain uses TRBV3-1 (or the pseudogene TRBV3-2) and TRBJ1-6; a possible D gene is TRBD1 (6 bases). The CDR3 length is 18 residues. The germline gives CDR1 LGHDT, CDR2 YNNKEL (reference sequence). Trimming took 0 bases from V and 3 from J, leaving 15 bases between them.

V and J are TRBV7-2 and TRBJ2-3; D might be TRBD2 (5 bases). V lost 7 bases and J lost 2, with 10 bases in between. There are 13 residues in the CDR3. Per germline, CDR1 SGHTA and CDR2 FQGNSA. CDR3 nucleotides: TGTGCCAGCAAGGAGCGGCCCACAGATACGCAGTATTTT. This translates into CASKERPTDTQYF.

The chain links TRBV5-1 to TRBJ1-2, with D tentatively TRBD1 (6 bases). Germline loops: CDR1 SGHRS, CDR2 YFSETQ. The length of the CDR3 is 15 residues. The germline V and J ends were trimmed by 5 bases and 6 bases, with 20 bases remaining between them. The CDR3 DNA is TGCGCCAGCAGTTTAAGATACCGGGACATCGATGGCTACACCTTC. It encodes CASSLRYRDIDGYTF. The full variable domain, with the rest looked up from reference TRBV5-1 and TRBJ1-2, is KAGVTQTPRYLIKTRGQQVTLSCSPISGHRSVSWYQQTPGQGLQFLFEYFSETQRNKGNFPGRFSGRQFSNSRSEMNVSTLELGDSALYLCASSLRYRDIDGYTFGSGTRLTVV.

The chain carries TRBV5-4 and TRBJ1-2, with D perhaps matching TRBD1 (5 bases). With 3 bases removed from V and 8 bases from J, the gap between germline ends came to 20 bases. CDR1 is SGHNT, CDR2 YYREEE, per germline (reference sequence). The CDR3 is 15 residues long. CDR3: CASSWGMDLSRGYTF. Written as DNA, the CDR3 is TGTGCCAGCAGCTGGGGCATGGACCTGAGTCGGGGCTACACCTTC.

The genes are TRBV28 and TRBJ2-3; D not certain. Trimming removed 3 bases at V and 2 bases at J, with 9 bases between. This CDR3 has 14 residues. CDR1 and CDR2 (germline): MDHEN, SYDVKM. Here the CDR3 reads CASSLSLPTDTQYF. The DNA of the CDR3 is TGTGCCAGCAGTTTGAGTCTGCCCACAGATACGCAGTATTTT.

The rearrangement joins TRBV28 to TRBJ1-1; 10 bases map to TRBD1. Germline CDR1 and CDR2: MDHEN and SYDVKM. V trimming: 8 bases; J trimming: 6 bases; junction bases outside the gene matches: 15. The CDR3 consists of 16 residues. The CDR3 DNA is TGTGCCAGCGCAAGGGCGGACAGGGGGAAGGTCGCTGAAGCTTTCTTT. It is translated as CASARADRGKVAEAFF.

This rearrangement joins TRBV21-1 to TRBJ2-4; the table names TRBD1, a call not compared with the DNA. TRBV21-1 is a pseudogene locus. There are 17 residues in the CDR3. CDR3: CASSSLGPVFAKNIQYF. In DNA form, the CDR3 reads TGTGCCAGCAGCAGTTTGGGCCCAGTATTTGCCAAAAACATTCAGTACTTC.